This T cell receptor (beta chain) comes out of a study of blood T cell repertoires in COVID-19 (TCRdb year 2020). Regarding the research as a whole: Collaborator samples came from the United States, Italy and Spain and covered acute and convalescent phases of COVID-19. A de-identified subject ID, COVID-19 status, age in years and sex were almost always included in the sample metadata. Samples came from the ongoing ImmuneRACE study (first 160 participants) plus 1,254 subjects from 6 global collaborators. The repertoires were released in a freely available public database intended as a resource for research on the immune response to SARS-CoV-2. Where HLA class I and class II types were available, the types were taken from metadata supplied by the sample provider, not from assay-based typing. The material from the prospective study consisted of cDNA or gDNA derived from T cells, B-cell-depleted T cells, or PBMCs. The dataset comprised deeply sampled blood TCRbeta repertoires from subjects exposed to, actively infected with, or recovered from COVID-19.

The collaborating institutions used their own protocols to collect whole blood in K2EDTA tubes. Collaborator samples were shipped for TCRbeta analysis as frozen whole blood, isolated PBMCs, or DNA extracted from either sample type. Findings and caveats that apply to the study as a whole: Clinical and demographic metadata were provided uncurated, with the amount varying by source and participant.

The immunoSEQ Assay, a bias-controlled multiplex PCR, was used to amplify TCRbeta CDR3 regions from genomic DNA. From the authors' description of their analysis: The number of nucleated cells in each sample was estimated by amplification of reference gene primers within the assay. To quantify the absolute abundance of each unique TCRbeta CDR3 rearrangement, sequence reads were collapsed and filtered. For each sample, productive Simpson clonality was calculated as the square root of Simpson's diversity index across productive rearrangements. TCRdb provides this immuneACCESS table in a form limited to in-frame rearrangements. Some clones are lacking; in checked studies, under half of them reflect an unresolved V gene, and why the rest are absent is not known. The V and J calls and clone size were taken over from that table, and D and trimming were inferred from the DNA. Present in this sample are approximately 50,000 clones, around 87% of which were seen just once. The top ten clones comprise 7% to 10% of the sample.

In the case of this clone: The specificity of this receptor is unknown. Within one base of it there is no much larger clone, and no base qualities were kept.

From the cysteine through the phenylalanine, the CDR3 covers 14 amino acids. CDR3 DNA only is kept here, 42 bases in frame from base 1. The germline V gene gives CDR1 as SGHTA and CDR2 as FQGNSA. V drops 0 bases and J drops 10 bases, leaving 13 bases in between. Recombination linked TRBV7-2 to TRBJ2-1; D gene: possibly TRBD2, on 5 matching bases. The sample was peripheral blood. This sequence was found in a man between 50 and 59 years old with active COVID-19. The CDR3 corresponds to CASSLALIREEQFF. The DNA sequence reads TGTGCCAGCAGCTTAGCCCTCATTAGGGAGGAGCAGTTCTTC.